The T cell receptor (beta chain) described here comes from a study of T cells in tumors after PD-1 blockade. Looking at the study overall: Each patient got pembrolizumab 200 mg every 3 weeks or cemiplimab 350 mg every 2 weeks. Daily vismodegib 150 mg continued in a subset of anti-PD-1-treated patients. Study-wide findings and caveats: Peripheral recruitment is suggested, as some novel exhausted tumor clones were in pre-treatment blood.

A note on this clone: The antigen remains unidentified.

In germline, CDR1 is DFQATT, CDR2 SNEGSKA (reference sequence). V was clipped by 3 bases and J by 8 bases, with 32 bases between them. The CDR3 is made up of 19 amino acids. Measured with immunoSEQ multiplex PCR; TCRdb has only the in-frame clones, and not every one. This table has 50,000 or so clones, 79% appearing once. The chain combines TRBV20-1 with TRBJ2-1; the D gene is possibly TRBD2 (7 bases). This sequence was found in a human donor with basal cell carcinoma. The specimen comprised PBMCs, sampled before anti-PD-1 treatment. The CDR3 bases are TGCAGTGCTAGTAATGAGGGGGGGTGGCGGGAGTACAGGGTCTATGAGCAGTTCTTC. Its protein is CSASNEGGWREYRVYEQFF.